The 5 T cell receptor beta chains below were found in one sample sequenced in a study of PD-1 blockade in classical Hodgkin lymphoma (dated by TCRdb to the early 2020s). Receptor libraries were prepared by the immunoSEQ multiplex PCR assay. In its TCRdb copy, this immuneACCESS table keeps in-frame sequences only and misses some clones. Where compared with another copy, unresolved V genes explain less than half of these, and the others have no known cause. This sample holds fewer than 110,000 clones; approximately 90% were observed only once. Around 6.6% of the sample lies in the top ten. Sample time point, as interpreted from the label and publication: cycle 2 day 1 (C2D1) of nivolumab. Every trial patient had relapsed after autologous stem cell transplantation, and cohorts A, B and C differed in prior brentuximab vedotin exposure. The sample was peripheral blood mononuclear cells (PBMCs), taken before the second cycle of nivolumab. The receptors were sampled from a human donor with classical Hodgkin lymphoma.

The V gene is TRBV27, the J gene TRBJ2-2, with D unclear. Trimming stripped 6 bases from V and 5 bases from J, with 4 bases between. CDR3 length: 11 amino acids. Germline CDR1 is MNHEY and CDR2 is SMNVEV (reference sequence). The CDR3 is CASRGTGELFF. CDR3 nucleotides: TGTGCCAGCAGAGGGACCGGGGAGCTGTTTTTT.

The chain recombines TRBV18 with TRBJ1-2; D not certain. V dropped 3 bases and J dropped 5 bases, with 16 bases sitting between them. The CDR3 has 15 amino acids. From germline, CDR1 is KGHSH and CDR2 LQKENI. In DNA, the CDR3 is TGTGCCAGCTCACCCGCGGTGGAGGGAAAGTATGGCTACACCTTC. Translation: CASSPAVEGKYGYTF.

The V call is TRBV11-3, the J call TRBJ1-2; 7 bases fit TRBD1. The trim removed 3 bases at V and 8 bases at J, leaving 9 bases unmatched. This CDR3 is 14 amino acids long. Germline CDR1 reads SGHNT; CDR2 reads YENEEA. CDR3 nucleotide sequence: TGTGCCAGCAGCTTCGACAGGGACGAGATCGGCTACACCTTC. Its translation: CASSFDRDEIGYTF. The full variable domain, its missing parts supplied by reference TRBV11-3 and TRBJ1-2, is EAGVVQSPRYKIIEKKQPVAFWCNPISGHNTLYWYLQNLGQGPELLIRYENEEAVDDSQLPKDRFSAERLKGVDSTLKIQPAELGDSAVYLCASSFDRDEIGYTFGSGTRLTVV.

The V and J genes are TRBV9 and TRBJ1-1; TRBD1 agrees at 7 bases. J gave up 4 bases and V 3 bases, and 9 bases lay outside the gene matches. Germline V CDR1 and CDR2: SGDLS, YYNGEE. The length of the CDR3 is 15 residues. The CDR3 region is CASSAPTGASTEAFF. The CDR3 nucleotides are TGTGCCAGCAGCGCCCCAACAGGGGCGAGCACTGAAGCTTTCTTT.

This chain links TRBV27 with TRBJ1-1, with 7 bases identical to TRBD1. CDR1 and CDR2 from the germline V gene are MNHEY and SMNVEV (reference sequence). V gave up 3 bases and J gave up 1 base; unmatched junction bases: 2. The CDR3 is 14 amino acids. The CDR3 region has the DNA TGTGCCAGCAGTTTGAGGGGGCAGAACACTGAAGCTTTCTTT. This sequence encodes CASSLRGQNTEAFF.